This TCR beta chain was profiled in a study of shared clonotypes between healthy human individuals (dated by TCRdb to 2018 to 2020). Regarding the complete study: The cohort included three men and a couple of women between 18 and 49 years of age. For each donor, CD4 naive and CD4 memory were each run on three plates, CD8 naive on two plates, and CD8 memory on one plate. To estimate repertoire size and how much clonotypes are shared between individuals, the study performed deep sequencing of blood TCR repertoires from roughly five healthy adults. Each donor's leukapheresis produced roughly between roughly 0.85 and 9 billion PBMCs. To increase sequencing depth and limit assay-specific biases, TCR repertoire library preparation and sequencing were carried out by different laboratories using diverse techniques.

Using the deep immunoSEQ assay, multiplex PCR amplified TCR CDR3 regions from genomic DNA. Genomic DNA extracted from each cell subset was distributed evenly over all wells of several immunoSEQ 96-well plates, and each plate served as one replicate. Each replicate PCR for sorted subsets received roughly 200 ng genomic DNA, equal to around 32,000 T cell genomes. Purified libraries were measured with a Qubit 3.0 fluorometer, size-checked on a Bioanalyzer 2100, and measured again with the KAPA Library Quantification kit. Each immunoSEQ 96-well plate was sequenced on its own single-read 150-cycle Illumina NextSeq 550 flow cell. In the original analysis: The immunoSEQ output contained only junctional sequences without quality scores, so filtering could not match that applied to full-length reads. To assign V/J genes and CDR3, sequences were annotated against IMGT germline references using PyIR, a Python wrapper for IgBLAST v1.9. Any read was removed if the V/J assignment was weak (E-value above 1e-6), the CDR3 was missing, or the read contained stop codons, out-of-frame junctions, or ambiguous translated residues. V3J clonotypes were defined as sequences sharing the same inferred V gene, J gene, and CDR3 amino acid sequence. To compute the percentage overlap between repertoires, the number of shared unique clonotypes was divided by the size of the smaller repertoire. RTK rarefaction, the Chao1 estimator, and Recon v2.1 estimates of unobserved clonotypes were used to assess repertoire richness. Generation probabilities were computed with OLGA for all TCRbeta clonotypes obtained by the gDNA method from several donors. Sourced from immuneACCESS, this table was stored by TCRdb with only in-frame sequences that have V and J called. A share of the clones is absent; for the studies checked, an unresolved V gene accounts for under half, and the remainder has no known explanation. V and J calls and clone size are copied from that table; D and trimming were computed from the DNA. In this sample the table shows over 2 million clones, roughly 92% of which occur a single time. Roughly 0.34% of the sample belongs to the ten largest clones.

Points the paper makes about the study in general: The small number of donors limited the genetic and exposure-history diversity represented. Sampling was limited to blood, and TCR repertoires in tissue likely differ from TCR repertoires in blood. Incomplete sequencing was indicated by rarefaction of sorted-subset datasets, despite the large sequencing depth. Based on pairwise subsampling, the degree of clonotype sharing among donors was expected to be affected by sequencing depth. Sharing across several donors was observed for 4.5% to 6.5% of naive CD4, about 3.2% of naive CD8, 2.3% of memory CD4, and around 0.42% of memory CD8 clonotypes. Clonotypes shared by all four sorted-subset donors showed higher generation probabilities than non-shared clonotypes. Estimated clonotype richness was generally larger for naive than for memory subsets.

The CDR3 measures 18 amino acids from cysteine to phenylalanine. CDR3 DNA is the only sequence kept; it has 54 bases, read in frame from the first base. CDR1 SGHDT and CDR2 YYEEEE are derived from the germline V gene. V loses 0 bases at its end and J loses 2 bases; junction bases beyond the gene matches: 6. Donors were healthy HIV-negative adults with no recently reported acute infections or vaccinations. Every donor was a Caucasian adult residing in Nashville, Tennessee, USA. CD4+ T cells were enriched through magnetic negative selection, after which naive cells were positively selected on CD45RA and the remaining negative fraction served as the memory subset. Blood was obtained by leukapheresis, after which PBMCs were separated by Ficoll-Histopaque density gradient centrifugation and cryopreserved in liquid nitrogen vapor phase. Analytical flow cytometry was used to check the purity and quantity of every magnetically sorted T cell population. Genomic DNA was isolated from every sorted fraction and measured by UV absorbance on a Nanodrop 2000c.

This clone appeared once. Its cognate antigen has yet to be identified. Base qualities are not provided; no much larger clone lies one nucleotide away. The source material was naive CD4+ T cells from PBMCs. In light of the paper, this sample's cell subset or site label describes: CD45RA+ positively selected. The receptor chain draws on TRBV5-6 and TRBJ2-1; 12 bases in the junction line up with TRBD2. This TCR was recovered from a man between 18 and 35 years old in good health. Some clones in this sample may be carry-over from other donors' samples. The DNA sequence follows: TGTGCCAGCAGCTTGGGTCTAGCGGGAGGGCCAACCTACAATGAGCAGTTCTTC. This is translated as CASSLGLAGGPTYNEQFF.